This T cell receptor beta chain emerged from a study of blood T cell repertoires in COVID-19. Across the study: Nucleic acid was either cDNA or gDNA, and it came from T cells, B-cell-depleted T cells, or PBMCs.

This CDR3 comprises 14 residues. With 0 bases clipped from V and 4 bases from J, the junction kept 4 bases outside the gene matches. CDR1 and CDR2 from the germline V gene are SGDLS and YYNGEE. As originally analysed: Estimation of nucleated cell counts relied on the amplification of reference gene primers. TCRdb's table, derived via immunoSEQ multiplex PCR, lists solely in-frame clones and lacks some. V, J and clone size were drawn from that table, and D and trimming were deduced from the DNA. In the table there are hundreds of thousands of clones, over 80% of which are singletons. Sample: peripheral blood. This clonotype originated in a woman in her fifties or sixties with active or convalescent COVID-19. The rearrangement uses TRBV9 and TRBJ2-7, with 7 bases that match TRBD2. CDR3 sequence: CASSVAPSGYEQYF. DNA of the CDR3: TGTGCCAGCAGCGTAGCGCCTAGCGGATACGAGCAGTACTTC. Full variable domain (rest looked up from reference TRBV9 and TRBJ2-7): DSGVTQTPKHLITATGQRVTLRCSPRSGDLSVYWYQQSLDQGLQFLIQYYNGEERAKGNILERFSAQQFPDLHSELNLSSLELGDSALYFCASSVAPSGYEQYFGPGTRLTVT.